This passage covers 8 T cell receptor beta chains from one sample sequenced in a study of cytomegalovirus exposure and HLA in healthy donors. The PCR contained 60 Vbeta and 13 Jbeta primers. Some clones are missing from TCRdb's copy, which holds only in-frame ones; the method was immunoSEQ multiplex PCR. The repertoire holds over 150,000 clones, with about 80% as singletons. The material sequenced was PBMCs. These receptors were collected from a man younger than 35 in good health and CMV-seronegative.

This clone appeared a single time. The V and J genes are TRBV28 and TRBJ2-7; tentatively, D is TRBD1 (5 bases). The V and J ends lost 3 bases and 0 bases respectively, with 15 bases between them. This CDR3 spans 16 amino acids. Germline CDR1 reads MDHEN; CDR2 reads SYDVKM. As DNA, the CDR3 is TGTGCCAGCAGTTTTCTTTTAGGGGCTAACTCCTACGAGCAGTACTTC. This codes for CASSFLLGANSYEQYF.

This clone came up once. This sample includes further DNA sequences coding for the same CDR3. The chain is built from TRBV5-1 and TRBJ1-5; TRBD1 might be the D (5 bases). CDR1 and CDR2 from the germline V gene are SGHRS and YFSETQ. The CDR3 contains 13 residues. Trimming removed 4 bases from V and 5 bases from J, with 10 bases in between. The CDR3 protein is CASSLTGDQPQHF. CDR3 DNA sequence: TGCGCCAGCAGCCTGACGGGGGATCAGCCCCAGCATTTT.

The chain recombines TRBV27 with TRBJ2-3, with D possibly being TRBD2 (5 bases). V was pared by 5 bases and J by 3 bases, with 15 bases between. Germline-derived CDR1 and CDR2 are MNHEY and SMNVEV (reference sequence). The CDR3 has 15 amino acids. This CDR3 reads CASSRERPITDTQYF. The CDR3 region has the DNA TGTGCCAGCAGTCGGGAACGGCCCATAACAGATACGCAGTATTTT.

The CDR3 DNA reads TGTGCCAGCAGCGCCCAGGGGTATGAGCAGTTCTTC. As protein: CASSAQGYEQFF. This chain uses TRBV2 with TRBJ2-1; possible D gene TRBD1, 6 bases. The CDR3 spans 12 residues. Germline V lookup: CDR1 SNHLY, CDR2 FYNNEI. V lost 6 bases and J 8 bases, leaving 11 bases between the germline ends.

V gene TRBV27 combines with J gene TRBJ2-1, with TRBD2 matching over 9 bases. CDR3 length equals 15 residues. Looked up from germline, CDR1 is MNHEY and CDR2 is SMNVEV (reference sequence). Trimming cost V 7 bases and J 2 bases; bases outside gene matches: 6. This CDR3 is CASTRSSGAYNEQFF. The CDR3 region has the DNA TGTGCCAGCACCAGGTCTAGCGGGGCCTACAATGAGCAGTTCTTC.

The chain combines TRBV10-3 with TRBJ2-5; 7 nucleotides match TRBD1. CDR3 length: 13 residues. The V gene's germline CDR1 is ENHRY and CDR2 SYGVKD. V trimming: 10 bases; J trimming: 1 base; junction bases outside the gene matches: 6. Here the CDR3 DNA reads TGTGCCACCCGACAGGGTGGCCAAGAGACCCAGTACTTC. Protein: CATRQGGQETQYF.

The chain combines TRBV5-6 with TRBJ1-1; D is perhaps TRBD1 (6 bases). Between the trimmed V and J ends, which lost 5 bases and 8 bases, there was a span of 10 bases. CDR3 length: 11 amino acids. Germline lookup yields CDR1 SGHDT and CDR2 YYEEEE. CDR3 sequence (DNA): TGTGCCAGCAGGGACAGCCGGGAAGCTTTCTTT. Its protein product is CASRDSREAFF.

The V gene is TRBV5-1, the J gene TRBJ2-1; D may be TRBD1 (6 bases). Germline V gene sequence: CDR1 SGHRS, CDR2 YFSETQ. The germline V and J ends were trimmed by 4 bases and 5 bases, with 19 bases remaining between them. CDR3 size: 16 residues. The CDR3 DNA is TGCGCCAGCAGCAGGTACAGGGCCGTCGGCCACAATGAGCAGTTCTTC. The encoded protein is CASSRYRAVGHNEQFF.